The 23 T cell receptor beta chains reported below all come from one sample, sequenced in a study of blood T cell repertoires in COVID-19. The method was immunoSEQ multiplex PCR; TCRdb's version includes in-frame clones alone and lacks a portion of them. Here the sample spans 90,000 or so clones, about 85% being singletons. Sequenced input: peripheral blood. These receptors originate from a man aged 80 or over with active or convalescent COVID-19.

This clone was detected a few times. The chain has TRBV6-5 and TRBJ1-4; 9 nucleotides match TRBD1. This CDR3 has 15 amino acids. From germline, CDR1 is MNHEY and CDR2 SVGAGI. V lost 6 bases, J lost 7 bases, and 9 bases stayed unmatched. The CDR3 nucleotides are TGTGCCAGCAGCCTGGACAGGGGCGGGGGTGAAAAACTGTTTTTT. Residues: CASSLDRGGGEKLFF.

This chain connects TRBV9 to TRBJ2-5; weak D call: TRBD2 (5 bases). Germline V gene lookup returns CDR1 SGDLS and CDR2 YYNGEE. CDR3 length: 12 amino acids. V lost 3 bases and J 6 bases, leaving 9 bases between the germline ends. The DNA for the CDR3 is TGTGCCAGCAGCGGACCCGGGAAGACCCAGTACTTC. Translation gives CASSGPGKTQYF.

The chain combines TRBV28 with TRBJ2-3, with TRBD2 identical over 10 bases. Germline loops: CDR1 MDHEN, CDR2 SYDVKM. The V gene end was trimmed by 4 bases and the J gene end by 4 bases; junction bases not matched to a gene: 14. The CDR3 runs to 18 residues. CDR3 coding DNA: TGTGCCAGCAGTTCAGACGTGGGACTAGCGTTTGGGGCAGATACGCAGTATTTT. It encodes CASSSDVGLAFGADTQYF.

The rearrangement uses TRBV18 and TRBJ2-1, with TRBD2 as a possible D gene (5 bases). Germline assignment: CDR1 KGHSH and CDR2 LQKENI. The CDR3 sequence is 14 residues long. Trimming pared 5 bases from V and 6 bases from J, leaving 14 bases between. The CDR3 loop is CASSSRPSGNEQFF. The CDR3 nucleotides read TGTGCCAGCTCATCCCGCCCCAGCGGCAATGAGCAGTTCTTC.

The chain carries TRBV5-1 and TRBJ1-5, with a possible D match to TRBD1 (6 bases). Germline values: CDR1 SGHRS, CDR2 YFSETQ. The CDR3 is 16 residues long. Between the trimmed V and J ends, which lost 7 bases and 0 bases, there was a span of 17 bases. This CDR3 is CASLRGRGISNQPQHF. CDR3 in DNA: TGCGCCAGCTTACGGGGCAGGGGCATTAGCAATCAGCCCCAGCATTTT. Combining the CDR3 with reference TRBV5-1 and TRBJ1-5 gives the whole variable domain KAGVTQTPRYLIKTRGQQVTLSCSPISGHRSVSWYQQTPGQGLQFLFEYFSETQRNKGNFPGRFSGRQFSNSRSEMNVSTLELGDSALYLCASLRGRGISNQPQHFGDGTRLSIL.

This clone was counted a few times. This chain connects TRBV2 to TRBJ1-1; D gene unclear. The CDR3 sequence is 11 residues long. Germline V lookup: CDR1 SNHLY, CDR2 FYNNEI. The germline V and J ends were trimmed by 10 bases and 5 bases, with 11 bases remaining between them. CDR3 residues: CATVGRTEAFF. CDR3 nucleotides: TGTGCCACTGTGGGGAGGACTGAAGCTTTCTTT.

This sequence joins TRBV18 and TRBJ1-1; D might be TRBD1 (6 bases). Trimming removed 0 bases at V and 2 bases at J, with 22 bases between. Germline V CDR1 and CDR2: KGHSH, LQKENI. The CDR3 is 19 amino acids. CDR3 DNA: TGTGCCAGCTCACCACCACAGGGAGGGCCTGGTCAGTATAACACTGAAGCTTTCTTT. Its protein is CASSPPQGGPGQYNTEAFF.

The V gene is TRBV6-1, the J gene TRBJ1-1; D is undetermined. The CDR3 consists of 13 residues. CDR1 is MNHNS and CDR2 is SASEGT in the germline V gene. With 2 bases removed from V and 1 base from J, the gap between germline ends came to 5 bases. The CDR3: CASSERRNTEAFF. The CDR3, as DNA: TGTGCCAGCAGTGAAAGGAGGAACACTGAAGCTTTCTTT.

The table lists this clone with a count of one. The chain is built from TRBV7-2 and TRBJ2-7, with 16 nucleotides matching TRBD2. The germline V gene has CDR1 SGHTA and CDR2 FQGNSA. The CDR3 length is 16 residues. The V gene end was trimmed by 5 bases and the J gene end by 6 bases; junction bases not matched to a gene: 7. CDR3 amino acids: CASSPGLAGGRVEQYF. In DNA, the CDR3 is TGTGCCAGCAGCCCGGGACTAGCGGGGGGGCGAGTCGAGCAGTACTTC. Full variable domain (rest looked up from reference TRBV7-2 and TRBJ2-7): GAGVSQSPSNKVTEKGKDVELRCDPISGHTALYWYRQSLGQGLEFLIYFQGNSAPDKSGLPSDRFSAERTGGSVSTLTIQRTQQEDSAVYLCASSPGLAGGRVEQYFGPGTRLTVT.

The V gene is TRBV27, the J gene TRBJ1-1; 7 positions agree with TRBD1. This CDR3 is built from 13 residues. Trimming at V came to 2 bases and at J to 6 bases, leaving 3 bases not matched to a gene. Germline values: CDR1 MNHEY, CDR2 SMNVEV (reference sequence). The CDR3 is CASSLQGGAEAFF. CDR3 DNA sequence: TGTGCCAGCAGTTTACAGGGGGGTGCTGAAGCTTTCTTT.

The CDR3 DNA is TGTGCCAGTAAGCTTAGCGGGGGGGGATCAGATACGCAGTATTTT. It encodes CASKLSGGGSDTQYF. J is TRBJ2-3 and V is TRBV27, with TRBD2 matching 11 bases. The CDR3 runs to 15 residues. Looked up from germline, CDR1 is MNHEY and CDR2 is SMNVEV (reference sequence). The trim removed 9 bases at V and 4 bases at J, leaving 9 bases unmatched.

This chain joins TRBV10-2 and TRBJ1-6; D is possibly TRBD1 (6 bases). Germline V gene data show CDR1 as WSHSY and CDR2 as SAAADI. The CDR3 sequence is 14 residues long. Trimming removed 11 bases from V and 10 bases from J, with 21 bases in between. The CDR3 DNA is TGCGCCGCTCTTTCCCCGGGGGGCGCATCACCCCTCCACTTT. This translates into CAALSPGGASPLHF.

The rearrangement joins TRBV7-6 to TRBJ1-2; D is possibly TRBD1 (6 bases). This CDR3 region has 11 residues. The V end was cut by 6 bases, the J end by 6 bases, with 8 bases between. CDR1 is SGHVS and CDR2 is FNYEAQ in the germline V gene. The CDR3 spells CASRQGNGYTF. The CDR3 DNA reads as TGTGCCAGCAGACAGGGCAATGGCTACACCTTC.

The CDR3 DNA reads TGTGCCAGCAGTGTGTCGAGTCGGAGTTCACCCCTCCACTTT. Its translation: CASSVSSRSSPLHF. The V gene is TRBV2, the J gene TRBJ1-6; D unclear. The CDR3 sequence is 14 residues long. Trimming removed 4 bases from V and 9 bases from J, with 13 bases in between. Germline V gene data show CDR1 as SNHLY and CDR2 as FYNNEI. Filled out from reference TRBV2 and TRBJ1-6, the complete variable domain reads EPEVTQTPSHQVTQMGQEVILRCVPISNHLYFYWYRQILGQKVEFLVSFYNNEISEKSEIFDDQFSVERPDGSNFTLKIRSTKLEDSAMYFCASSVSSRSSPLHFGNGTRLTVT.

This chain joins TRBV5-1 and TRBJ1-1; 10 nucleotides align to TRBD1. V was clipped by 4 bases and J by 4 bases; unmatched bases: 7. CDR1 and CDR2 (germline): SGHRS, YFSETQ. The CDR3 runs 15 residues. The CDR3 DNA follows: TGCGCCAGCAGCCTGACAGGGGGCTCGGGCACTGAAGCTTTCTTT. Its protein is CASSLTGGSGTEAFF.

CDR3 residues: CASSSRPTVPSSPLHF. The CDR3 DNA is TGTGCCAGCAGCTCCCGCCCGACAGTGCCTAGTTCACCCCTCCACTTT. The chain recombines TRBV5-5 with TRBJ1-6; D might be TRBD1 (5 bases). CDR1 and CDR2 from the germline V gene are SGHKS and YYEKEE (reference sequence). This CDR3 region has 16 residues. V lost 3 bases to trimming and J lost 9 bases, with 19 bases between them. The full variable domain, in which reference TRBV5-5 and TRBJ1-6 provide the parts outside the CDR3, is DAGVTQSPTHLIKTRGQQVTLRCSPISGHKSVSWYQQVLGQGPQFIFQYYEKEERGRGNFPDRFSARQFPNYSSELNVNALLLGDSALYLCASSSRPTVPSSPLHFGNGTRLTVT.

This clone was observed once. The chain couples TRBV4-3 to TRBJ1-2, with TRBD1 matching 7 bases. The CDR3 consists of 17 residues. Germline values: CDR1 LGHNA, CDR2 YSLEER. V dropped 0 bases and J dropped 1; count of bases not matched to a gene: 8. The CDR3 DNA follows: TGCGCCAGCAGCCAAGACAGGGGGAGTCTCCTTAACTATGGCTACACCTTC. Its protein product is CASSQDRGSLLNYGYTF.

The chain links TRBV24-1 to TRBJ2-1, with 13 bases aligning to TRBD2. V gave up 6 bases and J gave up 8 bases; unmatched junction bases: 21. The length of the CDR3 is 20 residues. Per germline, CDR1 KGHDR and CDR2 SFDVKD. This CDR3 is CATSFLPPGLAGTRGDEQFF. In DNA, the CDR3 is TGTGCCACCAGTTTCCTACCCCCGGGACTAGCGGGGACCCGTGGGGATGAGCAGTTCTTC.

The rearrangement uses TRBV6-5 and TRBJ1-5; no reliable D call. CDR3 length: 14 residues. Looked up from germline, CDR1 is MNHEY and CDR2 is SVGAGI. V was pared by 8 bases and J by 2 bases, with 13 bases between. Here the CDR3 reads CASGRGSGNQPQHF. DNA for the CDR3: TGTGCCAGCGGCCGGGGTAGCGGCAATCAGCCCCAGCATTTT.

In this sample, this clone turned up a few times. The gene calls are TRBV7-9 and TRBJ2-2; tentative D call: TRBD1 (6 bases). The germline CDR1 and CDR2 sequences are SEHNR and FQNEAQ (reference sequence). CDR3 length: 16 residues. Trimming removed 5 bases from V and 6 bases from J, with 19 bases in between. CDR3 loop: CASSPSARGRAGELFF. The CDR3 coding sequence is TGTGCCAGCAGCCCTAGTGCCAGGGGAAGGGCCGGGGAGCTGTTTTTT.

This clone was seen more than once but under ten times. As DNA, the CDR3 is TGTGCCAGCAGCTTCCGGAACAGGCCAGCTTCACCCCTCCACTTT. Its protein product is CASSFRNRPASPLHF. The genes are TRBV7-2 and TRBJ1-6; D perhaps matches TRBD1 (5 bases). CDR1 and CDR2 from the germline V gene are SGHTA and FQGNSA. The CDR3 length is 15 residues. Trimming shortened V by 3 bases and J by 9 bases, and 15 bases separated the two germline ends.

This sequence joins TRBV5-1 and TRBJ2-1; weak D call: TRBD1 (6 bases). The CDR3 spans 13 residues. Deletions cut 0 bases from V and 7 bases from J, with 8 bases between. CDR1 is SGHRS, CDR2 YFSETQ, per germline. CDR3 loop: CASSLDQGNEQFF. CDR3 coding DNA: TGCGCCAGCAGCTTGGATCAGGGGAATGAGCAGTTCTTC.

The J gene is TRBJ2-7, the V gene TRBV7-2, with TRBD1 matching over 7 bases. The CDR3 contains 12 residues. V lost 4 bases, J lost 5 bases, and 2 bases stayed unmatched. Germline loops: CDR1 SGHTA, CDR2 FQGNSA. The CDR3 nucleotides are TGTGCCAGCAGCTCGACAGGGCACGAGCAGTACTTC. Amino acid sequence: CASSSTGHEQYF.